This T cell receptor beta chain was recorded in a study of cytotoxic CD8 clonotypes in ibrutinib-treated CLL. Study details: There were roughly 10 relapsed/refractory patients and about 14 treatment-naive patients, and fewer than 18 were IGHV unmutated. Collecting the response samples happened after a median 12 months of treatment, with a range of 6 to 36.

Germline V gene data show CDR1 as SNHLY and CDR2 as FYNNEI. V gave up 6 bases and J gave up 8 bases; unmatched junction bases: 6. There are 12 residues in the CDR3. TCRdb's table, derived via immunoSEQ multiplex PCR, lists solely in-frame clones and lacks some. The sample includes fewer than 300,000 clones, 60% to 80% of them seen just once. In the case of this clone: As yet, its antigen is unknown.

Study-level results: Public clonotypes were uncommon and contracted or stayed stable on treatment.

Sample: PBMCs, taken at disease progression, from a patient treated with ibrutinib. This sequence was found in a human donor with chronic lymphocytic leukemia. The chain links TRBV2 to TRBJ1-2; TRBD1 agrees at 7 bases. The CDR3 sequence is CASRGTVRGYTF. In DNA, the CDR3 is TGTGCCAGCAGAGGGACAGTTCGAGGCTACACCTTC.